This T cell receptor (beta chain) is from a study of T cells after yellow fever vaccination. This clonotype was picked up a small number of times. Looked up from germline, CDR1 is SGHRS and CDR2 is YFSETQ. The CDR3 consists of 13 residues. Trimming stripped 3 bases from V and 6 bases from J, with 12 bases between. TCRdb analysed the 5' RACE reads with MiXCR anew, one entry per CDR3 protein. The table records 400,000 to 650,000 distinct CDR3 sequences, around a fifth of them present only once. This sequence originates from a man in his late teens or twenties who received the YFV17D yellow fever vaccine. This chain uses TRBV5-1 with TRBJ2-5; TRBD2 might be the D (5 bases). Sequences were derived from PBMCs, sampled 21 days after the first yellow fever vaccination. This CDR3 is CASSSRTSQTQYF. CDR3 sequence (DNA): TGCGCCAGCAGCTCCCGGACTTCCCAGACCCAGTACTTC.